This entry describes one TCR beta chain. Antigen: not known. The data stem from a study of beta chain features in type 1 diabetes. Background on the study: When patients were set against healthy donors, age, gender and cell yields were similar.

Investigators reverse transcribed all isolated RNA, so they sequenced expressed TCRB transcripts. Measured with immunoSEQ multiplex PCR; TCRdb has only the in-frame clones, and not every one. The data hold some 900,000 clones, with about a sixth observed a single time. Study results and limitations: Researchers cautioned that cDNA sequencing could over-represent cells with high TCR expression. Patients and controls would be equally affected if PCR favored shorter templates.

In germline, CDR1 is MDHEN, CDR2 SYDVKM. The CDR3 is 12 amino acids. Trimming cost V 2 bases and J 7 bases, with 9 bases left between them. This sequence was found in a young woman in good health. Sample: naive CD4+ T cells from blood. This chain uses TRBV28 with TRBJ2-7; no clear D. The CDR3 nucleotides are TGTGCCAGCAGTTTAGGGCTCGGGGAGCAGTACTTC. Encoded protein: CASSLGLGEQYF.